Detailed here is one TCR beta chain. Antigen specificity is unknown. This entry belongs to a study of Ad26.COV2.S vaccination and SARS-CoV-2 variants. Findings and limits, study-wide: Substantial breadth was reported for post-vaccination spike-specific CD8+ and CD4+ T cells.

TCRdb keeps only in-frame clones here, not all; method: immunoSEQ multiplex PCR. The profile covers about 350,000 clones, with 92% appearing a single time and 3.9% taken by the ten largest. The clonotype comes from a human donor who had recovered from COVID-19. Source: peripheral blood, taken after recovery from COVID-19.

CDR3 DNA: TGTGCCAGCAGCTTGCAGGGACCCTACGAGCAGTACTTC. Translated: CASSLQGPYEQYF. This chain uses TRBV13 with TRBJ2-7, with D perhaps TRBD1 or TRBD2 (5 bases each). Germline lookup yields CDR1 PRHDT and CDR2 FYEKMQ (reference sequence). The germline V and J ends were trimmed by 3 bases and 2 bases, with 8 bases remaining between them. This CDR3 comprises 13 residues.